Reported below is one TCR beta chain. As yet, its antigen is unknown. The V segment lost 2 bases and the J segment 4 bases; nucleotides outside the gene matches: 15. CDR1 SNHLY and CDR2 FYNNEI come from the germline V gene. This CDR3 region has 19 residues. Treatment reported: roughly 11-day PBMC culture with coronavirus spike peptide pools or control peptides (ViraFEST assay). The data originate from a study of vaccination and CD4 T cells after COVID-19. Sequenced with the Oncomine TCR Beta short-read assay was DNA taken from cultured CD4+ T cells. TCRdb re-derived calls from the PCR reads in MiXCR, one entry per CDR3 protein. The table has approximately 12,000 distinct CDR3 sequences, approximately 58% seen once.

The sequence was collected from a human donor who had recovered from COVID-19. This material consisted of CD4+ T cells from blood, cultured in vitro, taken before SARS-CoV-2 vaccination. The chain couples TRBV2 to TRBJ2-1; TRBD2 aligns across 9 bases. CDR3 coding DNA: TGTGCCAGCAGTGAAAAGTGGGTAGCGGGGGCCCTAATATACAATGAGCAGTTCTTC. Amino acids: CASSEKWVAGALIYNEQFF.